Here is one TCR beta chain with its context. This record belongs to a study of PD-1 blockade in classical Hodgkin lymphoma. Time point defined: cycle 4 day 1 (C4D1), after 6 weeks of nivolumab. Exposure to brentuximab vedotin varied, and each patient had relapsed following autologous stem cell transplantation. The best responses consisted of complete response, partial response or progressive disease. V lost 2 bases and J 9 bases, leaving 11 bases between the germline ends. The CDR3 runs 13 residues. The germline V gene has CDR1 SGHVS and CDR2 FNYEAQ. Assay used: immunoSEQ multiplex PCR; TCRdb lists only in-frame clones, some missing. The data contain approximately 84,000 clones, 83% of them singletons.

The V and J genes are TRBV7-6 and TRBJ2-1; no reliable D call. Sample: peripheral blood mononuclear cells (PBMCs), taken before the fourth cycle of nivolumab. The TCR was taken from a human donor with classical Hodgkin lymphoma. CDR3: CASSLSGRSEQFF. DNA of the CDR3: TGTGCCAGCAGCTTAAGTGGCCGAAGTGAGCAGTTCTTC.